A selection of T cell receptor beta chains follows, all from one sample in a study of post-analysis software for immune sequencing data. MiXCR, applied by TCRdb to the PCR reads, yields one record per CDR3 protein. Here the sample spans about 200,000 distinct CDR3 sequences, over 25% being singletons. Sequenced sample: blood. The receptors originated from a girl aged 2 to 17 with multiple sclerosis. CDR3s include the opening cysteine and the closing phenylalanine or tryptophan. Fields, in order: D gene, V gene, clone size, CDR3 length, J gene, CDR3 protein, CDR3 DNA. The D gene is left open where the match is weak. Clone size is stated in some rows and not others, as once, few, many or a class when expanded.

TRBD2	TRBV2	NA	14	TRBJ2-7	CASSGVAGGGEQYF	TGTGCCAGCAGTGGGGTAGCGGGAGGAGGCGAGCAGTACTTC
TRBD2	TRBV29-1	many	15	TRBJ2-1	CSVIRGTSGRREQFF	TGCAGCGTAATTCGGGGGACTAGCGGGAGGCGTGAGCAGTTCTTC
NA	TRBV6-6	many	14	TRBJ2-5	CASSGTYLQETQYF	TGTGCCAGCTCGGGGACCTACCTCCAAGAGACCCAGTACTTC
NA	TRBV6-1	NA	12	TRBJ1-1	CASRAGSPEAFF	TGTGCCAGCAGGGCAGGGTCCCCTGAAGCTTTCTTT
NA	TRBV6-5	many	12	TRBJ1-2	CASSRTMSGYTF	TGTGCCAGCAGCCGCACTATGTCTGGCTACACCTTC
NA	TRBV5-6	many	15	TRBJ2-3	CASSLAATGTDTQYF	TGTGCCAGCAGCTTGGCCGCGACAGGCACAGATACGCAGTATTTT
TRBD1	TRBV27	many	15	TRBJ1-2	CASSPWDRAGYGYTF	TGTGCCAGCAGTCCCTGGGACAGGGCTGGCTATGGCTACACCTTC
TRBD1	TRBV6-5	many	17	TRBJ1-5	CASSPDRAQNSNQPQHF	TGTGCCAGCAGTCCCGACAGGGCCCAAAATAGCAATCAGCCCCAGCATTTT
NA	TRBV7-8	NA	17	TRBJ1-1	CASSYDPTGTTNTEAFF	TGTGCCAGCAGCTACGATCCGACCGGGACAACGAACACTGAAGCTTTCTTT
TRBD1	TRBV7-9	few	16	TRBJ1-5	CASSLGGTGRYQPQHF	TGTGCCAGCAGCTTAGGGGGGACAGGGCGATATCAGCCCCAGCATTTT
NA	TRBV2	many	15	TRBJ2-3	CASSEAGTSRDTQYF	TGTGCCAGCAGTGAAGCGGGGACAAGCAGGGATACGCAGTATTTT
NA	TRBV29-1	many	13	TRBJ1-1	CSVDWQPNTEAFF	TGCAGCGTTGATTGGCAGCCGAACACTGAAGCTTTCTTT
TRBD2	TRBV4-1	many	15	TRBJ2-1	CASSQEPSGIGEQFF	TGCGCCAGCAGCCAAGAGCCTAGCGGGATAGGAGAGCAGTTCTTC
TRBD1	TRBV12-3/TRBV12-4	NA	15	TRBJ2-5	CASSLDRGRTETQYF	TGTGCCAGCAGTTTAGACAGGGGGCGGACGGAGACCCAGTACTTC
NA	TRBV6-2/TRBV6-3	many	16	TRBJ2-7	CASRRTGTMSSYEQYF	TGTGCCAGCAGGCGGACCGGGACAATGAGCTCCTACGAGCAGTACTTC
NA	TRBV20-1	NA	14	TRBJ2-1	CSALGELSYNEQFF	TGCAGTGCCCTAGGAGAATTATCCTACAATGAGCAGTTCTTC
NA	TRBV20-1	few	12	TRBJ1-1	CSASTWNTEAFF	TGCAGTGCTAGTACGTGGAACACTGAAGCTTTCTTT
NA	TRBV12-3/TRBV12-4	few	14	TRBJ1-1	CASSSSPLNTEAFF	TGTGCCAGCAGTTCCTCTCCCCTCAACACTGAAGCTTTCTTT
TRBD1	TRBV5-1	once	14	TRBJ2-1	CASNLQTGGNEQFF	TGCGCCAGCAATCTTCAGACAGGGGGCAATGAGCAGTTCTTC
NA	TRBV6-4	NA	13	TRBJ1-1	CASMKDENTEAFF	TGTGCCAGCATGAAGGACGAGAACACTGAAGCTTTCTTT
TRBD2	TRBV7-2	few	14	TRBJ2-5	CASSRGGPENIRYF	TGTGCCAGCAGCCGGGGGGGCCCGGAAAACATTCGGTACTTC
NA	TRBV7-8	NA	17	TRBJ1-5	CASTKSARGGGNQPQHF	TGTGCCAGCACCAAATCGGCCCGGGGTGGTGGCAATCAGCCCCAGCATTTT
NA	TRBV20-1	many	12	TRBJ2-1	CSAKSGYNEQFF	TGCAGTGCTAAGAGCGGGTACAATGAGCAGTTCTTC
TRBD1	TRBV7-2	NA	14	TRBJ1-5	CASRTRTGGQPQHF	TGTGCCAGCAGAACTAGGACAGGGGGTCAGCCCCAGCATTTT
NA	TRBV20-1	few	13	TRBJ2-3	CSAPHVSTDTQYF	TGCAGTGCCCCCCATGTTAGCACAGATACGCAGTATTTT
NA	TRBV2	NA	15	TRBJ2-7	CASSEGSDHSYEQYF	TGTGCCAGCAGTGAAGGGTCGGACCACTCCTACGAGCAGTACTTC
TRBD1	TRBV7-2	NA	15	TRBJ2-7	CASSLGQGYPLEQYF	TGTGCCAGCAGCTTAGGACAGGGGTACCCCCTCGAGCAGTACTTC
NA	TRBV20-1	many	16	TRBJ1-2	CSARGQGGAIGNGYTF	TGCAGTGCTAGAGGGCAGGGAGGGGCTATAGGGAATGGCTACACCTTC
NA	TRBV7-8	many	17	TRBJ1-2	CASSSTRTEEINYGYTF	TGTGCCAGCAGCTCTACCCGGACGGAAGAGATTAACTATGGCTACACCTTC
TRBD2	TRBV10-3	many	15	TRBJ2-1	CAISEVGLAGNEQFF	TGTGCCATCAGTGAAGTCGGACTAGCGGGTAATGAGCAGTTCTTC
TRBD2	TRBV6-2/TRBV6-3	NA	18	TRBJ2-1	CASSYSGLAGVTDNEQFF	TGTGCCAGCAGTTACTCAGGACTAGCGGGAGTAACGGACAATGAGCAGTTCTTC
NA	TRBV15	few	13	TRBJ2-3	CATSQGPTDTQYF	TGTGCCACCAGTCAGGGACCCACAGATACGCAGTATTTT
NA	TRBV5-5	NA	14	TRBJ1-4	CASSPTQRNEKLFF	TGTGCCAGCAGCCCCACTCAAAGAAATGAAAAACTGTTTTTT
TRBD2	TRBV5-6	NA	16	TRBJ2-5	CASSLKSTSGEETQYF	TGTGCCAGCAGCTTGAAGTCGACTAGCGGGGAAGAGACCCAGTACTTC
NA	TRBV29-1	many	14	TRBJ2-5	CSSVMGLALETQYF	TGCAGCTCCGTAATGGGCCTAGCGCTAGAGACCCAGTACTTC
NA	TRBV20-1	many	16	TRBJ1-5	CSALQTGGVSNQPQHF	TGCAGTGCTCTGCAGACAGGAGGCGTTAGCAATCAGCCCCAGCATTTT
TRBD1	TRBV28	few	15	TRBJ2-5	CASIQQGGGRETQYF	TGTGCCAGCATCCAACAGGGGGGCGGAAGAGAGACCCAGTACTTC
NA	TRBV18	NA	12	TRBJ1-6	CACSPPDSPLHF	TGTGCCTGCTCACCACCGGATTCACCCCTCCACTTT
NA	TRBV6-1	many	15	TRBJ2-5	CASSAEGLALETQYF	TGTGCCAGCAGTGCAGAGGGGCTAGCGTTAGAGACCCAGTACTTC
NA	TRBV6-5	few	14	TRBJ1-6	CASSYSRANSPLHF	TGTGCCAGCAGTTACTCCAGGGCAAATTCACCCCTCCACTTT
NA	TRBV4-1	many	15	TRBJ2-6	CASSQVLRGANVLTF	TGCGCCAGCAGCCAAGTCCTCCGAGGGGCCAACGTCCTGACTTTC
TRBD1	TRBV12-3/TRBV12-4	few	18	TRBJ1-5	CASSRSGTGGSSNQPQHF	TGTGCCAGCAGTCGCTCCGGGACAGGGGGCAGTAGCAATCAGCCCCAGCATTTT
TRBD2	TRBV11-2	many	14	TRBJ2-7	CASSKGLAGEKQYF	TGTGCCAGCAGTAAAGGACTAGCGGGAGAAAAGCAGTACTTC
NA	TRBV5-1	many	16	TRBJ2-7	CASSLGGPGSSYEQYF	TGCGCCAGCAGCTTGGGGGGGCCGGGAAGCTCCTACGAGCAGTACTTC
NA	TRBV30	few	15	TRBJ2-7	CAWSLGFEGLREQYF	TGTGCCTGGAGTCTCGGATTCGAGGGGTTGAGGGAGCAGTACTTC
TRBD1	TRBV20-1	few	13	TRBJ2-7	CSAEGDSSYEQYF	TGCAGTGCTGAGGGGGACAGCTCCTACGAGCAGTACTTC
NA	TRBV5-1	many	16	TRBJ2-1	CASSLGRDNRLNEQFF	TGCGCCAGCAGCTTGGGTAGGGACAACCGACTCAATGAGCAGTTCTTC
TRBD1	TRBV28	many	19	TRBJ2-5	CASSLTPWTGGKLQETQYF	TGTGCCAGCAGTCTTACTCCCTGGACAGGGGGCAAACTACAAGAGACCCAGTACTTC
NA	TRBV12-3/TRBV12-4	many	14	TRBJ1-2	CASTLGQVNNGYTF	TGTGCCAGCACATTGGGCCAGGTCAACAATGGCTACACCTTC
NA	TRBV20-1	NA	12	TRBJ1-1	CSARGQITEAFF	TGCAGTGCTAGGGGCCAGATCACTGAAGCTTTCTTT
NA	TRBV5-1	NA	13	TRBJ2-7	CASNPSGAYEQYF	TGCGCCAGCAACCCCAGCGGAGCCTACGAGCAGTACTTC